This TCR beta chain was profiled in a study of shared clonotypes between healthy human individuals. Findings and caveats of the study: Estimated richness values were generally larger in naive subsets than in memory subsets. Rarefaction showed sorted-subset sequencing was incomplete despite large depth.

In regard to this clone: What it binds is unknown.

The ends lost 7 bases at V and 2 bases at J; junction bases unmatched: 6. Germline CDR1 WNHNN, CDR2 SYGVQD (reference sequence). The CDR3 is made up of 14 amino acids. Assay execution took place at the deep level. Each subset's genomic DNA was shared equally among a number of immunoSEQ plates. Sequenced by immunoSEQ multiplex PCR; TCRdb stores in-frame clones only, minus some. Counted here are over 850,000 clones, approximately 80% occurring once; the ten biggest clones make up roughly 0.56%. What was sequenced was memory CD4+ T cells from PBMCs. As for subset: CD45RA-negative fraction. The TCR originated in a man in his late teens or twenties in good health. Some clones in this sample may be carry-over from other donors' samples. The gene calls are TRBV10-1 and TRBJ2-3, with 7 bases identical to TRBD2. The CDR3, as DNA: TGCGCCAGCACTGGGGGAGGGAACACAGATACGCAGTATTTT. Translating it yields CASTGGGNTDTQYF.